The table lists the clone carrying this T cell receptor beta chain with a few counts. What it recognizes is unknown. TCRdb processed the RT-PCR reads anew with MiXCR; each CDR3 protein has one entry. Altogether about 620,000 distinct CDR3 sequences are present, over 9.5% being singletons, with the ten largest covering about 10%. The sample belongs to a study of response to subunit inactivated influenza vaccine. General study results and limits: Authors suggested each seasonal influenza vaccination recruits few new T cells.

Sample: PBMCs from blood, taken on the day of vaccination. This clonotype originated in a man aged 50 to 60 who received an inactivated influenza vaccine.

For the CDR3, the DNA is TGTGCCAGCAGTTACTCATCAGTGAGAAATGAGCAGTTCTTC. It yields the protein CASSYSSVRNEQFF. This chain uses TRBV6-2 or TRBV6-3 with TRBJ2-1; no firm D call. Trimming removed 0 bases at V and 7 bases at J, with 10 bases between. Germline lookup yields CDR1 MNHEY and CDR2 SVGEGT. The CDR3 is made up of 14 amino acids.